The 17 T cell receptor beta chains listed next were all sequenced from one sample in a study of T cells in Graves' hyperthyroidism and ophthalmopathy (dated by TCRdb to between 2017 and 2020). Library construction relied on multiplex PCR. Instrument used: Illumina HiSeq 2000. Amplification of TCR beta CDR3 regions was carried out from RNA transcripts. The first round of RT-PCR for the TCR CDR3 was performed with the HTBI primer set and the Qiagen OneStep RT-PCR kit. The raw public reads went through TCRdb reprocessing: fastp at Q25, MiXCR clone calling, in-frame beta chains kept. Rows are unified per CDR3 protein, each entry keeping the most common DNA and genes. Across this sample there are 50,000 to 75,000 distinct CDR3 sequences, with roughly 49% seen only once. The ten largest clones add up to roughly an eighth of the sample. Sequencing was carried out using blood. The receptor set was obtained from a woman aged 25-40 years with Graves' ophthalmopathy.

By frequency in the sample, this clonotype is medium-sized. V gene TRBV2 combines with J gene TRBJ2-2; no firm D call. V was cut by 7 bases and J by 1 base, with 10 bases left in between. The CDR3 extends over 14 amino acids. CDR1 is SNHLY, CDR2 FYNNEI, per germline. CDR3 bases: TGTGCCAGCACGGCGACTCAGAACACCGGGGAGCTGTTTTTT. This translates into CASTATQNTGELFF.

Many counts were recorded for this clonotype. This chain uses TRBV6-1 with TRBJ2-1, with 10 bases matching TRBD2. Germline trimming cut 3 bases from V and 4 bases from J; bases unmatched to any gene: 6. CDR1 is MNHNS and CDR2 is SASEGT in the germline V gene. This CDR3 is built from 16 residues. Written as DNA, the CDR3 is TGTGCCAGCAGTGAGCCGCTAGCGGGAGTTTACAATGAGCAGTTCTTC. Translated, it gives CASSEPLAGVYNEQFF.

Concerning this clonotype: The junction and the germline gene differ at one end; a read error may be behind it. The chain links TRBV5-4 to TRBJ2-1; TRBD2 agrees at 9 bases. CDR3 length: 16 residues. Germline V CDR1 and CDR2: SGHNT, YYREEE (reference sequence). This CDR3 is CASSLGGGRARNEQFF. DNA of the CDR3: TGTGCCAGCAGTTTGGGGGGCGGGAGGGCGAGGAATGAGCAGTTCTTC.

This clonotype occurred many times. The J gene is TRBJ2-1, the V gene TRBV20-1, with 7 bases lining up with TRBD1. Germline V CDR1 and CDR2: DFQATT, SNEGSKA (reference sequence). CDR3 length: 15 residues. Trimming at V came to 2 bases and at J to 10 bases, leaving 14 bases not matched to a gene. CDR3 residues: CSARSLGQGVLEQFF. CDR3 bases: TGCAGTGCTAGATCACTTGGGCAGGGGGTTTTGGAGCAGTTCTTC.

This clonotype was seen many times. The V and J genes are TRBV7-2 and TRBJ2-7, with 9 positions matching TRBD2. The germline gives CDR1 SGHTA, CDR2 FQGNSA. The CDR3 contains 15 residues. Trimming at V came to 1 base and at J to 2 bases, leaving 3 bases not matched to a gene. CDR3 loop: CASSLGGRAAYEQYF. The DNA for the CDR3 is TGTGCCAGCAGCTTAGGCGGGAGGGCCGCCTACGAGCAGTACTTC. Full variable domain (outside the CDR3, taken from reference TRBV7-2 and TRBJ2-7): GAGVSQSPSNKVTEKGKDVELRCDPISGHTALYWYRQSLGQGLEFLIYFQGNSAPDKSGLPSDRFSAERTGGSVSTLTIQRTQQEDSAVYLCASSLGGRAAYEQYFGPGTRLTVT.

The CDR3 sequence is CASSFQGEGTQHF. In DNA, the CDR3 is TGTGCCAGCAGCTTCCAGGGCGAGGGGACCCAGCATTTT. The V gene is TRBV7-3, the J gene TRBJ1-5, with D perhaps matching TRBD1 (5 bases). CDR3 length: 13 residues. V dropped 3 bases and J dropped 11 bases, with 14 bases sitting between them. The V gene's germline CDR1 is SGHTA and CDR2 FQGTGA.

In its sample, this clonotype was seen many times. The chain recombines TRBV20-1 with TRBJ1-1, with D perhaps matching TRBD1 (5 bases). Per the germline V gene, CDR1 is DFQATT and CDR2 is SNEGSKA (reference sequence). V was pared by 2 bases and J by 4 bases, with 14 bases between. The CDR3 spans 14 residues. CDR3 nucleotides: TGCAGTGCTAGATTTGAGGGGTTGACCACTGAAGCTTTCTTT. It translates to CSARFEGLTTEAFF.

This clonotype was detected ten times or more. V is TRBV28 and J is TRBJ1-5; D remains unclear. The V end was cut by 3 bases, the J end by 0 bases, with 6 bases between. In germline, CDR1 is MDHEN, CDR2 SYDVKM. This CDR3 has 14 amino acids. The CDR3: CASSFLTSNQPQHF. The CDR3 DNA is TGTGCCAGCAGTTTTTTGACTAGCAATCAGCCCCAGCATTTT.

In this sample, this clonotype turned up many times. The chain is built from TRBV28 and TRBJ2-2; 9 nucleotides agree with TRBD2. Trimming at V came to 7 bases and at J to 5 bases, leaving 8 bases not matched to a gene. Germline V gives CDR1 MDHEN, CDR2 SYDVKM. The CDR3 is 15 amino acids. Written as DNA, the CDR3 is TGTGCCAGCACCCTGTTTAGCGGGAGAACCGGGGAGCTGTTTTTT. This sequence encodes CASTLFSGRTGELFF.

The chain has TRBV7-3 and TRBJ1-2; no firm D call. CDR3 length: 12 residues. V was pared by 4 bases and J by 5 bases, with 8 bases between. Germline CDR1 SGHTA, CDR2 FQGTGA. The CDR3, as DNA: TGTGCCAGCAGCTACAACACGTATGGCTACACCTTC. This encodes CASSYNTYGYTF.

The V call is TRBV11-2, the J call TRBJ2-1; D may correspond to TRBD1 or TRBD2 (5 bases each). V lost 6 bases to trimming and J lost 9 bases, with 18 bases between them. The CDR3 has 14 residues. Germline V gives CDR1 SGHAT, CDR2 FQNNGV. The CDR3 DNA reads as TGTGCCAGCAGGGTCTATGAGGGGATCACTGAGCAGTTCTTC. It is translated as CASRVYEGITEQFF.

Here the CDR3 reads CSARVFASAETQYF. The CDR3 DNA reads as TGCAGTGCTAGGGTATTCGCTAGCGCAGAGACCCAGTACTTC. The chain recombines TRBV20-1 with TRBJ2-5, with D possibly being TRBD2 (6 bases). Germline V gene data show CDR1 as DFQATT and CDR2 as SNEGSKA (reference sequence). The V end was cut by 3 bases, the J end by 4 bases, with 15 bases between. The CDR3 covers 14 residues.

The genes are TRBV2 and TRBJ2-4; D not certain. In germline, CDR1 is SNHLY, CDR2 FYNNEI. The V end was cut by 5 bases, the J end by 1 base, with 6 bases between. This CDR3 comprises 13 residues. For the CDR3, the DNA is TGTGCCAGCAGTAAGGAGGCCAAAAACATTCAGTACTTC. Translation gives CASSKEAKNIQYF. Complete variable domain (other parts from reference TRBV2 and TRBJ2-4): EPEVTQTPSHQVTQMGQEVILRCVPISNHLYFYWYRQILGQKVEFLVSFYNNEISEKSEIFDDQFSVERPDGSNFTLKIRSTKLEDSAMYFCASSKEAKNIQYFGAGTRLSVL.

There are many counts of this clonotype. V gene TRBV4-2 combines with J gene TRBJ1-3; 8 bases are a match to TRBD1. The germline V gene encodes CDR1 LGHNA and CDR2 YNFKEQ. The ends lost 0 bases at V and 7 bases at J; junction bases unmatched: 2. The CDR3 extends over 14 amino acids. The CDR3, as DNA: TGTGCCAGCAGCCAAGAGGACAGGGCCAACACCATATATTTT. The encoded protein is CASSQEDRANTIYF.

This chain links TRBV5-1 with TRBJ2-7; TRBD1 matches 9 bases. From germline, CDR1 is SGHRS and CDR2 YFSETQ. Trimming cost V 0 bases and J 4 bases; bases outside gene matches: 8. The CDR3 runs 16 residues. As DNA, the CDR3 is TGCGCCAGCAGCTTGGCTGTCGGGACAGGGACATACGAGCAGTACTTC. Protein product: CASSLAVGTGTYEQYF. Together with reference TRBV5-1 and TRBJ2-7, the CDR3 gives the full variable domain: KAGVTQTPRYLIKTRGQQVTLSCSPISGHRSVSWYQQTPGQGLQFLFEYFSETQRNKGNFPGRFSGRQFSNSRSEMNVSTLELGDSALYLCASSLAVGTGTYEQYFGPGTRLTVT.

Comment on this clonotype: The junction departs from the called germline gene at one end, perhaps through a read error. The genes are TRBV29-1 and TRBJ2-5; 12 positions match TRBD1. CDR1 and CDR2 (germline): SQVTM, ANQGSEA. The CDR3 has 15 residues. The CDR3 DNA reads as TGCAGCGTTGAGAGGGACAGGGGGCGCAATGAGACCCAGCACTTC. Translating gives CSVERDRGRNETQHF.

This clonotype was counted ten times or more. The chain uses TRBV7-3 and TRBJ2-1; TRBD1 might be the D (6 bases). The CDR3 extends over 14 amino acids. CDR1 and CDR2 from the germline V gene are SGHTA and FQGTGA. The germline V and J ends were trimmed by 8 bases and 0 bases, with 11 bases remaining between them. The chain's CDR3 is CASRIGGSYNEQFF. Written as DNA, the CDR3 is TGTGCCAGCCGGATAGGGGGCTCCTACAATGAGCAGTTCTTC.